The 26 T cell receptor beta chains below come from one sample, sequenced in a study of blood T cell repertoires in COVID-19. TCRdb's table, derived via immunoSEQ multiplex PCR, lists solely in-frame clones and lacks some. Of under 250,000 clones listed, about 83% are singletons. The sample comprised peripheral blood. These receptor sequences come from a human donor in a cohort sampled during active COVID-19.

The gene calls are TRBV6-5 and TRBJ2-7; D is possibly TRBD1 (6 bases). The CDR3 length is 14 residues. Per germline, CDR1 MNHEY and CDR2 SVGAGI. Trimming cost V 4 bases and J 3 bases, with 13 bases left between them. CDR3 residues: CASSSPQGNYEQYF. The CDR3 DNA reads TGTGCCAGCAGTTCGCCACAGGGCAACTACGAGCAGTACTTC.

This clone was picked up many times. The chain recombines TRBV7-9 with TRBJ2-1; no reliable D call. The length of the CDR3 is 12 residues. The V end was cut by 5 bases, the J end by 4 bases, with 6 bases between. Germline V gene sequence: CDR1 SEHNR, CDR2 FQNEAQ (reference sequence). The CDR3 protein is CASSRRYNEQFF. The CDR3 DNA sequence: TGTGCCAGCAGCCGTAGATACAATGAGCAGTTCTTC.

This clone has only one observation. This chain connects TRBV5-6 to TRBJ2-5, with a possible D match to TRBD2 (6 bases). Per germline, CDR1 SGHDT and CDR2 YYEEEE. The CDR3 is 15 residues long. The V end was cut by 4 bases, the J end by 2 bases, with 15 bases between. CDR3 nucleotide sequence: TGTGCCAGCAGCCCTAGGCTGGGGAGGCAAGAGACCCAGTACTTC. It encodes CASSPRLGRQETQYF.

The chain uses TRBV19 and TRBJ2-7, with 8 bases matching TRBD1. The CDR3 runs to 15 residues. CDR1 LNHDA and CDR2 SQIVND come from the germline V gene (reference sequence). Unmatched junction bases numbered 7, after V lost 4 bases and J lost 2 bases. Written as DNA, the CDR3 is TGTGCCAGTAGTACCTCAGGGGGCTTAACCTACGAGCAGTACTTC. This translates into CASSTSGGLTYEQYF.

The rearrangement joins TRBV12-3 or TRBV12-4 to TRBJ2-5; the D is unclear. The V gene lost 3 bases and the J gene lost 7 bases, with 9 bases spanning the gap. CDR3 length: 12 amino acids. The CDR3 is CASSLIGGTQYF. CDR3 coding DNA: TGTGCCAGCAGTTTGATCGGCGGGACCCAGTACTTC.

This clone was picked up one time. The chain employs TRBV14 and TRBJ2-1; D gene unclear. CDR3 length: 12 residues. V was pared by 4 bases and J by 7 bases, with 8 bases between. The germline CDR1 and CDR2 sequences are SGHDN and FVKESK. The CDR3 region is CASSPHLNEQFF. The CDR3 DNA is TGTGCCAGCAGCCCCCATCTAAATGAGCAGTTCTTC.

This clone was seen a single time. The chain links TRBV5-1 to TRBJ2-7; TRBD1 is a possible D gene (6 bases). CDR1 is SGHRS and CDR2 is YFSETQ in the germline V gene. Trimming shortened V by 4 bases and J by 2 bases, and 13 bases separated the two germline ends. This CDR3 spans 14 amino acids. CDR3 sequence reads: CASSLSGQTYEQYF. Here the CDR3 DNA reads TGCGCCAGCAGCCTCTCCGGACAGACCTACGAGCAGTACTTC.

Worth noting for this clone: Different DNA sequences within this sample yield the same CDR3. CDR3 in DNA: TGCGCCAGCAGTGGGGGACAGGTCAACACCGGGGAGCTGTTTTTT. Translating gives CASSGGQVNTGELFF. V usage is TRBV5-1 and J usage is TRBJ2-2, with 8 bases matching TRBD1. Trimming removed 5 bases from V and 2 bases from J; junction bases left unmatched: 5. Germline-derived CDR1 and CDR2 are SGHRS and YFSETQ. The CDR3 length is 15 residues.

This chain uses TRBV28 with TRBJ2-7; 8 nucleotides line up with TRBD1. The germline CDR1 and CDR2 sequences are MDHEN and SYDVKM. The CDR3 totals 13 residues. V gave up 8 bases and J gave up 2 bases; unmatched junction bases: 5. CDR3 region: CASLGTGTYEQYF. The CDR3 DNA reads TGTGCCAGCCTCGGGACAGGTACCTACGAGCAGTACTTC.

The V call is TRBV5-1, the J call TRBJ2-7; TRBD2 is a possible D gene (6 bases). Trimming shortened V by 5 bases and J by 4 bases, and 13 bases separated the two germline ends. The germline gives CDR1 SGHRS, CDR2 YFSETQ. The CDR3 totals 13 residues. The CDR3 is CASSGSGPYEQYF. As DNA, the CDR3 is TGCGCCAGCAGTGGTAGCGGCCCTTACGAGCAGTACTTC.

This clone has a handful of counts. The rearrangement joins TRBV7-8 to TRBJ2-5; D might be TRBD2 (5 bases). V lost 5 bases and J lost 5, with 12 bases in between. Germline values: CDR1 SGHVS, CDR2 FQNEAQ. The CDR3 loop spans 13 amino acids. CDR3 loop: CASSRLRAETQYF. Written as DNA, the CDR3 is TGTGCCAGCAGCCGTCTGAGGGCGGAGACCCAGTACTTC.

V is TRBV7-9 and J is TRBJ1-2; 10 positions match TRBD1. This CDR3 has 14 amino acids. Per germline, CDR1 SEHNR and CDR2 FQNEAQ (reference sequence). V lost 5 bases, J lost 7 bases, and 7 bases stayed unmatched. CDR3 residues: CASSPRQGAGGYTF. CDR3 coding DNA: TGTGCCAGCAGCCCCCGACAGGGGGCGGGTGGCTACACCTTC.

The rearrangement joins TRBV10-1 to TRBJ2-1, with D tentatively TRBD1 (6 bases). The V and J ends lost 2 bases and 10 bases respectively, with 12 bases between them. The CDR3 spans 13 residues. Germline values: CDR1 WNHNN, CDR2 SYGVQD (reference sequence). CDR3 region: CASSERNQGEQFF. CDR3 coding DNA: TGCGCCAGCAGTGAGCGCAACCAGGGGGAGCAGTTCTTC.

The chain joins TRBV7-6 to TRBJ2-5; TRBD1 might be the D (5 bases). This CDR3 has 15 residues. The V and J ends lost 5 bases and 4 bases respectively, with 17 bases between them. Germline CDR1 SGHVS, CDR2 FNYEAQ. In DNA form, the CDR3 reads TGTGCCAGCAGCCTGAAAAATAGGGGCGGAGAGACCCAGTACTTC. It codes for CASSLKNRGGETQYF.

The chain joins TRBV27 to TRBJ2-5; maybe TRBD2 (5 bases). The CDR3 runs to 13 residues. Germline-derived CDR1 and CDR2 are MNHEY and SMNVEV (reference sequence). Between the trimmed V and J ends, which lost 6 bases and 3 bases, there was a span of 11 bases. CDR3 loop: CASRGLLEETQYF. The CDR3 bases are TGTGCCAGCAGAGGACTGTTGGAAGAGACCCAGTACTTC.

The chain is built from TRBV12-3 or TRBV12-4 and TRBJ1-2, with D unclear. V lost 7 bases and J 5 bases, leaving 8 bases between the germline ends. The CDR3 totals 11 residues. CDR3 DNA: TGTGCCAGCACTATCGGGTATGGCTACACCTTC. Its protein product is CASTIGYGYTF.

The sample holds a few counts of this clone. The gene calls are TRBV21-1 and TRBJ1-2. TRBV21-1 is classified as a pseudogene. The CDR3 is made up of 17 amino acids. In DNA, the CDR3 is TGTGCCAGCAGCAGTTTTGGCCTGGCCCCGCCGGGCTATGGCTACACCTTC. Residues: CASSSFGLAPPGYGYTF.

The genes are TRBV2 and TRBJ2-1, with D uncertain. In germline, CDR1 is SNHLY, CDR2 FYNNEI. The V gene lost 2 bases and the J gene lost 0 bases, with 17 bases spanning the gap. The CDR3 loop spans 18 amino acids. The CDR3 DNA reads as TGTGCCAGCAGTGAATTAGCTTCCGGATTGAGCTCCTACAATGAGCAGTTCTTC. Its translation is CASSELASGLSSYNEQFF.

This chain joins TRBV10-3 and TRBJ2-7; 7 bases align to TRBD1. This CDR3 has 12 residues. The V and J ends lost 9 bases and 6 bases, in that order; junction bases with no gene match: 8. The V gene's germline CDR1 is ENHRY and CDR2 SYGVKD. The CDR3 bases are TGTGCCATGGGTAAGGGGGCTGGCGAGCAGTACTTC. Protein product: CAMGKGAGEQYF.

V and J are TRBV28 and TRBJ1-2, with D maybe TRBD1 (6 bases). Trimming took off 5 bases at V and 0 bases at J, with 13 bases between the two ends. From germline, CDR1 is MDHEN and CDR2 SYDVKM. This CDR3 is built from 15 residues. The CDR3 protein is CASSIDRIANYGYTF. CDR3 nucleotide sequence: TGTGCCAGCAGTATAGACAGGATAGCTAACTATGGCTACACCTTC.

This chain links TRBV11-3 with TRBJ2-5; D is unclear. Germline CDR1 and CDR2: SGHNT and YENEEA. The CDR3 consists of 13 residues. Trimming removed 0 bases from V and 4 bases from J, with 6 bases in between. CDR3 bases: TGTGCCAGCAGCTTAGATCCTTTAGAGACCCAGTACTTC. It translates to CASSLDPLETQYF.

The chain is built from TRBV29-1 and TRBJ1-3; D is undetermined. There are 15 residues in the CDR3. The ends were cut back, 3 bases at V and 3 bases at J, with 15 bases in the middle. Germline values: CDR1 SQVTM, CDR2 ANQGSEA. CDR3 bases: TGCAGCGTTGATCCCGGACCTAGCAGTGGAAACACCATATATTTT. Amino acid sequence: CSVDPGPSSGNTIYF.

The chain employs TRBV28 and TRBJ2-5; TRBD2 is a possible D gene (5 bases). V was trimmed by 6 bases and J by 7 bases, leaving 9 bases between them. This CDR3 spans 11 amino acids. Germline V gives CDR1 MDHEN, CDR2 SYDVKM. CDR3 sequence: CASSLSGTQYF. The CDR3 DNA reads as TGTGCCAGCAGCCTCAGCGGGACCCAGTACTTC.

This clone appeared once. The J gene is TRBJ1-4, the V gene TRBV2; 7 bases match TRBD1. CDR3 length: 16 residues. V was pared by 7 bases and J by 8 bases, with 16 bases of the junction left unmatched. Germline CDR1 and CDR2: SNHLY and FYNNEI. The CDR3 here is CASIKGARAEWEKLFF. The CDR3 DNA sequence: TGTGCCAGCATCAAGGGGGCGCGAGCCGAGTGGGAAAAACTGTTTTTT.

V and J are TRBV5-1 and TRBJ1-2, with D unresolved. With 3 bases removed from V and 8 bases from J, the gap between germline ends came to 14 bases. The CDR3 runs 13 residues. Germline loops: CDR1 SGHRS, CDR2 YFSETQ. The CDR3 sequence: CASSSGEEEGYTF. The CDR3 nucleotides read TGCGCCAGCAGCTCTGGGGAGGAGGAGGGCTACACCTTC.

The J gene is TRBJ2-1, the V gene TRBV4-2, with 12 nucleotides matching TRBD2. V trimming: 3 bases; J trimming: 7 bases; junction bases outside the gene matches: 7. There are 16 residues in the CDR3. Germline V gene sequence: CDR1 LGHNA, CDR2 YNFKEQ. CDR3 sequence (DNA): TGTGCCAGCAGCCACCAACTAGCGGGGGGTCGTAATGAGCAGTTCTTC. Amino acids: CASSHQLAGGRNEQFF.